What follows is one T cell receptor beta chain and its context. This clone was found a few times. This receptor's antigen is unknown. The species here is mouse, which means the gene names and germline sequences are mouse ones. From the germline J gene comes the end of the CDR3, since the read stops 4 residues before it. This sample is drawn from a study of CD8+ T cells in alopecia areata (dated 2018 in TCRdb). Notes on the research overall: Skin from C3H/HeJ donors with spontaneous alopecia (roughly 6-13 months old) was grafted onto female C3H/HeJ recipients that were about 7-11 weeks old. In both human patients and the C3H/HeJ mouse model, the study applied high-throughput TCRbeta sequencing to look at T cell clonal expansion in alopecia areata. Human TCRbeta sequencing covered scalp tissue and sorted CD4+ and CD8+ peripheral blood T cells from patchy and totalis/universalis alopecia areata patients and healthy controls. Clonality in the scalp was compared among normal scalp (n=4), patchy alopecia areata scalp (n=8), and alopecia totalis/universalis scalp (n=8). RNA was obtained with the PAXgene miRNA kit for fixed scalp, the miRNeasy kit for PBMCs, and the RNeasy kit for mouse skin. immunoSEQ multiplex PCR using 35 Vbeta forward primers and 13 Jbeta reverse primers was used to amplify TCRbeta CDR3 regions.

Overall study outcomes, separate from this receptor: Shared TCR sequences between patients were less evident than in mice, which may be partly attributable to HLA diversity in the patient population. Compared with normal scalp, lesional scalp had higher clonality and more expanded CD8+ clones, particularly in alopecia totalis/universalis, a pattern that suggests antigenic drive. Resident alphabeta T cells in normal human skin are also sequenced, complicating scalp TCR repertoire analysis, unlike mouse skin dominated by gammadelta T cells.

Libraries were constructed by the immunoSEQ multiplex PCR assay. RNA was extracted from all samples and reverse transcribed into cDNA as template for TCR sequencing. First-strand cDNA was synthesized with SuperScript III using a 2:1 mix of oligo-dT and random hexamers. A synthetic immune receptor repertoire was used to assess amplification bias, and residual bias was removed computationally. Sequencing of the libraries was done on Illumina HiSeq using 60 bp reads that spanned the CDR3 and were read from J toward V. Under the source paper's analysis protocol: Raw reads were preprocessed to remove errors, and CDR3 was defined by IMGT conventions from the conserved cysteine to phenylalanine. Clonality was calculated as 1 minus Shannon entropy normalized by log2 of the number of productive unique TCRs. Whether each scalp clone was CD4 or CD8 was inferred by checking scalp TCRbeta sequences against the CD4 and CD8 repertoires from sorted blood. TCRdb provides this immuneACCESS table in a form limited to in-frame rearrangements. Some clones are lacking; in checked studies, under half of them reflect an unresolved V gene, and why the rest are absent is not known. V, J and clone size were drawn from that table, and D and trimming were deduced from the DNA. This sample holds 90,000 to 130,000 clones in total, without any singletons. 15% to 20% of the sample comes from the top ten.

CDR1 NNHNN and CDR2 SYGAGS are derived from the germline V gene (reference sequence). The germline ends are 7 bases apart after V is trimmed by 6 bases and J by 1 base. The CDR3 holds 13 amino acids from the cysteine to the phenylalanine. Part of the CDR3 DNA is given, 27 bases translated from base 1. This clonotype was obtained from a C3H/HeJ mouse with alopecia areata. Mice in this strain carry MHC haplotype H2-k. This sequence uses TRBV13-2 and TRBJ2-2; TRBD1 might be the D gene, on 5 matching bases. The sequenced material came from lesional skin. For the CDR3, the sequence is CASAGQNTGQLYF. CDR3 DNA, as far as it was read: TGTGCCAGCGCCGGACAAAACACCGGG.